This TCR beta chain was recorded in a study of T cell repertoires in cytomegalovirus infection. Study overall: Indications of both CMV infection and matching HLA type were provided by public TCR beta signatures. General study findings and limits: There were HLA-C-restricted CMV-specific TCR beta clonotypes dominating the ex vivo response. Identification of carriers of CMV plus the relevant HLA was achieved through cumulative public TCR beta family frequency.

This clonotype has just a few counts. Its antigen remains unknown. The CDR3 totals 15 residues. Trimming cost V 1 base and J 6 bases; bases outside gene matches: 9. Each CDR3 protein gets one entry after TCRdb re-called the reads with MiXCR. The sample includes about 700,000 distinct CDR3 sequences, roughly 36% of them seen just once. The rearrangement uses TRBV12-3 or TRBV12-4 and TRBJ2-7; 7 positions agree with TRBD2. The sequencing here drew on cultured PBMCs, taken from culture after CMV antigen stimulation. The TCR originated in a human donor in good health (CMV status not recorded). Some clones in this sample may be carry-over from other donors' samples. The chain's CDR3 is CASSLVGSGWFEQYF. CDR3 in DNA: TGTGCCAGCAGTTTAGTTGGTAGCGGGTGGTTCGAGCAGTACTTC.